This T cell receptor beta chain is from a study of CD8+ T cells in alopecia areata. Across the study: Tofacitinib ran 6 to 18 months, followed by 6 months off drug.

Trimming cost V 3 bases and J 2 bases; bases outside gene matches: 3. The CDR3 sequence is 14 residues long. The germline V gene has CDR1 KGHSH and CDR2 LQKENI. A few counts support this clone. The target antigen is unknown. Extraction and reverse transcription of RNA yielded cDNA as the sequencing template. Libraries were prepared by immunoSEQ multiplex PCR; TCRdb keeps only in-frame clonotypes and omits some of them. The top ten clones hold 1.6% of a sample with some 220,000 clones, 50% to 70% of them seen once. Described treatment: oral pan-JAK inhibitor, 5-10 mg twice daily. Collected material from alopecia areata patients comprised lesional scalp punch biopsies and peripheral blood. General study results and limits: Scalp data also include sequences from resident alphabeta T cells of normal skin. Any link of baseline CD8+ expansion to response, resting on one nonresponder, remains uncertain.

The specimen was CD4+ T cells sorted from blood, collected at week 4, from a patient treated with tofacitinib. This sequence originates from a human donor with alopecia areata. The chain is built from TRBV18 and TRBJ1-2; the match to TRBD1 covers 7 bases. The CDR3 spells CASSPQDRNYGYTF. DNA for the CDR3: TGTGCCAGCTCACCTCAGGACAGGAACTATGGCTACACCTTC.